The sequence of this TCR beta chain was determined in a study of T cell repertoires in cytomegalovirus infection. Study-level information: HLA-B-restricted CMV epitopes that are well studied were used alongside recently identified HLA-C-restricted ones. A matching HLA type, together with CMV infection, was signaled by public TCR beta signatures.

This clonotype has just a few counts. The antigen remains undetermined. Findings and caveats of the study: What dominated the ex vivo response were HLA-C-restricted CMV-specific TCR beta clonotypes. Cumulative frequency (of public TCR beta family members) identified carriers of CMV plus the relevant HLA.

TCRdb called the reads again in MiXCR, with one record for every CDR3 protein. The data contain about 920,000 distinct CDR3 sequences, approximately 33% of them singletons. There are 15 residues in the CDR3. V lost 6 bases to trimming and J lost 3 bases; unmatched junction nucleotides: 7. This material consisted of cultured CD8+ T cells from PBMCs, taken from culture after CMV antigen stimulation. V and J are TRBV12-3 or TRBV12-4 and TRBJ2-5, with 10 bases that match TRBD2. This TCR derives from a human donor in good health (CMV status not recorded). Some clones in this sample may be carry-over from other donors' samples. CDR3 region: CASSNPGLAEETQYF. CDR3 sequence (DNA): TGTGCCAGCAGCAATCCAGGACTAGCGGAAGAGACCCAGTACTTC.